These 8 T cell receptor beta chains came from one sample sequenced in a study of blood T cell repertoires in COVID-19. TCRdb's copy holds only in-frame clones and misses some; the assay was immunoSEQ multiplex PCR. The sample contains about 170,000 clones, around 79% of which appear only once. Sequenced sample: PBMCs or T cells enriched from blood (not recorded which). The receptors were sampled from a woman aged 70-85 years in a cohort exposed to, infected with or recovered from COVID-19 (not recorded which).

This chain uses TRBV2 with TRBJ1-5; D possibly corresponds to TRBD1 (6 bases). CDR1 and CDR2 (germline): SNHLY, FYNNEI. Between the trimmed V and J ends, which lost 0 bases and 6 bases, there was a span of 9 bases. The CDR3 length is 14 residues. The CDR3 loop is CASSEAPGAQPQHF. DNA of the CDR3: TGTGCCAGCAGTGAAGCCCCAGGGGCTCAGCCCCAGCATTTT.

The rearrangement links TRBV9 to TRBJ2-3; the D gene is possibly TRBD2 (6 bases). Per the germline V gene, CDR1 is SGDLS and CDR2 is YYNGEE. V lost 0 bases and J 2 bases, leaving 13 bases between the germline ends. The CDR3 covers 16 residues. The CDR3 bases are TGTGCCAGCAGCGTAGATTATAGCGGTGTCACAGATACGCAGTATTTT. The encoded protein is CASSVDYSGVTDTQYF.

The DNA of the CDR3 is TGTGCCAGCAGTTTATGGACTAGCGGCTACAATGAGCAGTTCTTC. Residues: CASSLWTSGYNEQFF. V usage is TRBV28 and J usage is TRBJ2-1, with 9 bases identical to TRBD2. This CDR3 comprises 15 residues. Germline V gives CDR1 MDHEN, CDR2 SYDVKM. After removal of 0 bases from V and 3 bases from J, the junction contained 0 bases not matched to a gene.

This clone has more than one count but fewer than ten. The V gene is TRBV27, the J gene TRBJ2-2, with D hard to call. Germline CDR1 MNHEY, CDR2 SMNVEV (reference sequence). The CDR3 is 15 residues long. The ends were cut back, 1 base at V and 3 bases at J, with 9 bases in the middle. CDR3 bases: TGTGCCAGCAGTTTATTTAGTTTTTACACCGGGGAGCTGTTTTTT. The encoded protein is CASSLFSFYTGELFF.

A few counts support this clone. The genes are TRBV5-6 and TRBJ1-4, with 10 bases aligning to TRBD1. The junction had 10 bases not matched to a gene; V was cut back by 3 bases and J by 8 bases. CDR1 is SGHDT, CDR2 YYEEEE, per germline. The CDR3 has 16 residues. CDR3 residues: CASSSYRQGAREKLFF. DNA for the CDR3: TGTGCCAGCAGCTCGTACCGACAGGGGGCAAGAGAAAAACTGTTTTTT.

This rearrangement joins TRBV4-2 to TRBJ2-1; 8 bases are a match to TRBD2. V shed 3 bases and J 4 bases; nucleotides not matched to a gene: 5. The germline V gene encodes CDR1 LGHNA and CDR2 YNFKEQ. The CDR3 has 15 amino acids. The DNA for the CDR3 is TGTGCCAGCAGCCACTTAGCGGGGACATACAATGAGCAGTTCTTC. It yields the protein CASSHLAGTYNEQFF.

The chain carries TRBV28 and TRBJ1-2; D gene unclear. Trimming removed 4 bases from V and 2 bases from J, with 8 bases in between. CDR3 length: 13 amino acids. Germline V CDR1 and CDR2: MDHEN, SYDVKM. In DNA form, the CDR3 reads TGTGCCAGCAGTTACTTTCAAAACTATGGCTACACCTTC. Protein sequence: CASSYFQNYGYTF.

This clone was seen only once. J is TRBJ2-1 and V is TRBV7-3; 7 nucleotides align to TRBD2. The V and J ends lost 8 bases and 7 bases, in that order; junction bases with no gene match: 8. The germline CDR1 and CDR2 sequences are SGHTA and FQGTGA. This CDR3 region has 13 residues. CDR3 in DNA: TGTGCCAGCGGTAGGGCGGGAGTGAATGAGCAGTTCTTC. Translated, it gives CASGRAGVNEQFF. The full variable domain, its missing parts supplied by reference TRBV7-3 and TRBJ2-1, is GAGVSQTPSNKVTEKGKYVELRCDPISGHTALYWYRQSLGQGPEFLIYFQGTGAADDSGLPNDRFFAVRPEGSVSTLKIQRTERGDSAVYLCASGRAGVNEQFFGPGTRLTVL.